Each of the 18 T cell receptor beta chains below was sequenced from the same sample in a study of blood T cell repertoires in COVID-19. Assay used: immunoSEQ multiplex PCR; TCRdb lists only in-frame clones, some missing. The sample comprises about 280,000 clones, about four fifths of which are singletons, and roughly 10% rests with the top ten. Source material: peripheral blood. The receptors originated from a woman in her 50s who had recovered from COVID-19.

This clone has only one observation. V gene TRBV27 combines with J gene TRBJ2-5; D may be TRBD1 (5 bases). This CDR3 spans 13 amino acids. Germline CDR1 reads MNHEY; CDR2 reads SMNVEV (reference sequence). Trimming removed 5 bases at V and 5 bases at J, with 12 bases between. CDR3 protein: CASSDAGLETQYF. The CDR3 DNA follows: TGTGCCAGCAGTGACGCAGGGTTGGAGACCCAGTACTTC.

The V and J genes are TRBV7-3 and TRBJ2-1; TRBD2 matches at 12 bases. Germline V gene sequence: CDR1 SGHTA, CDR2 FQGTGA. V gave up 5 bases and J gave up 6 bases; unmatched junction bases: 8. The CDR3 runs to 16 residues. This chain's CDR3 is CASSPTGTSGFNEQFF. CDR3 bases: TGTGCCAGCAGCCCGACCGGGACTAGCGGGTTCAATGAGCAGTTCTTC.

This sequence joins TRBV4-1 and TRBJ2-2; 10 bases align to TRBD2. This CDR3 has 15 amino acids. The germline V gene has CDR1 MGHRA and CDR2 YSYEKL. Trimming cost V 3 bases and J 5 bases; bases outside gene matches: 3. CDR3 sequence: CASSHLLAGTGELFF. CDR3 coding DNA: TGCGCCAGCAGCCACCTACTAGCGGGAACCGGGGAGCTGTTTTTT.

This chain joins TRBV6-6 and TRBJ1-2; 8 nucleotides agree with TRBD1. Germline lookup yields CDR1 MNHNY and CDR2 SVGAGI (reference sequence). The V gene end was trimmed by 2 bases and the J gene end by 6 bases; junction bases not matched to a gene: 5. The CDR3 is made up of 14 amino acids. DNA for the CDR3: TGTGCCAGCAGTTACGTCGACAGGGGCGATGGCTACACCTTC. Translation: CASSYVDRGDGYTF.

The sample holds a few counts of this clone. The genes are TRBV6-2 or TRBV6-3 and TRBJ1-2; 7 nucleotides agree with TRBD1. Germline CDR1 MNHEY, CDR2 SVGEGT. This CDR3 is built from 16 residues. With V trimmed by 1 base and J by 8 bases, 13 bases remained unmatched. The chain's CDR3 is CASSYWRQGSWRGYTF. The CDR3 DNA follows: TGTGCCAGCAGTTACTGGCGACAGGGAAGTTGGAGAGGCTACACCTTC.

The rearrangement uses TRBV29-1 and TRBJ1-1, with 7 bases fitting TRBD1. V shed 7 bases, J shed 0 bases, and the junction held 5 bases outside the gene matches. This CDR3 contains 13 residues. Germline CDR1 reads SQVTM; CDR2 reads ANQGSEA. The CDR3 here is CSAQGQLNTEAFF. In DNA form, the CDR3 reads TGCAGCGCTCAGGGACAGTTGAACACTGAAGCTTTCTTT. Filled out from reference TRBV29-1 and TRBJ1-1, the complete variable domain reads SAVISQKPSRDICQRGTSLTIQCQVDSQVTMMFWYRQQPGQSLTLIATANQGSEATYESGFVIDKFPISRPNLTFSTLTVSNMSPEDSSIYLCSAQGQLNTEAFFGQGTRLTVV.

The chain links TRBV2 to TRBJ2-2; the D is unclear. V lost 7 bases to trimming and J lost 1 base, with 10 bases between them. The CDR3 has 14 residues. Germline CDR1 and CDR2: SNHLY and FYNNEI. CDR3 DNA sequence: TGTGCCAGCATGATCGCAGGGAACACCGGGGAGCTGTTTTTT. Amino acids: CASMIAGNTGELFF.

The chain uses TRBV2 and TRBJ2-4, with 10 bases lining up with TRBD1. CDR1 is SNHLY, CDR2 FYNNEI, per germline. The CDR3 spans 18 residues. V lost 5 bases to trimming and J lost 0 bases; unmatched junction nucleotides: 10. The CDR3 region has the DNA TGTGCCAGCAGTCGTAGGACAGGGGGGGTCCTAGCCAAAAACATTCAGTACTTC. Protein product: CASSRRTGGVLAKNIQYF.

V usage is TRBV3-1 (or the pseudogene TRBV3-2) and J usage is TRBJ2-4; TRBD1 matches 7 bases. J gave up 2 bases and V 4 bases, and 11 bases lay outside the gene matches. There are 17 residues in the CDR3. Germline CDR1 LGHDT, CDR2 YNNKEL (reference sequence). The CDR3 loop reads CASSPGQASLTKNIQYF. CDR3 DNA sequence: TGTGCCAGCAGCCCAGGACAGGCTTCACTAACCAAAAACATTCAGTACTTC.

The chain has TRBV19 and TRBJ2-7; 10 nucleotides line up with TRBD2. Losses at the gene ends were 7 bases for V and 0 bases for J; bases not matched to a gene: 12. Germline assignment: CDR1 LNHDA and CDR2 SQIVND (reference sequence). The CDR3 is 17 residues long. DNA for the CDR3: TGTGCCAGTACGAAATCACTAGCGGGGACCGCCTCCTACGAGCAGTACTTC. Translation: CASTKSLAGTASYEQYF.

The chain combines TRBV30 with TRBJ1-4, with D unclear. The CDR3 length is 11 residues. V shed 2 bases and J shed 11 bases, with 9 bases lying between them. Per germline, CDR1 GTSNPN and CDR2 SVGIG (reference sequence). Written as DNA, the CDR3 is TGTGCCTGGAGTCCCGGTTGGAAACTGTTTTTT. Protein product: CAWSPGWKLFF.

This clone was seen once. Just one base apart from a much larger clone, this may be a read error. This specimen includes other DNA sequences encoding the same CDR3. The chain is built from TRBV7-2 and TRBJ2-3; D is unclear. V was cut by 3 bases and J by 0 bases, with 4 bases left in between. This CDR3 spans 13 amino acids. Germline CDR1 is SGHTA and CDR2 is FQGNSA. In DNA form, the CDR3 reads TGTGCCAGCAGCTTCTCTAGCACAGATACGCAGTATTTT. Protein sequence: CASSFSSTDTQYF.

J is TRBJ2-3 and V is TRBV10-3; the D is unclear. V lost 0 bases to trimming and J lost 6 bases, with 10 bases between them. Per the germline V gene, CDR1 is ENHRY and CDR2 is SYGVKD. The CDR3 spans 14 residues. This CDR3 is CAISESSALDTQYF. The CDR3 nucleotides are TGTGCCATCAGTGAGTCGAGTGCGCTGGATACGCAGTATTTT.

This clone came up a few times. The rearrangement joins TRBV20-1 to TRBJ1-3; 8 positions agree with TRBD1. There are 15 residues in the CDR3. V shed 3 bases and J 4 bases; nucleotides not matched to a gene: 8. The germline CDR1 and CDR2 sequences are DFQATT and SNEGSKA (reference sequence). CDR3 DNA: TGCAGTGCTAGTTCCCAGGGGGCATCGGGAAACACCATATATTTT. It translates to CSASSQGASGNTIYF.

The chain is built from TRBV7-7 and TRBJ1-2; the match to TRBD1 covers 8 bases. With 3 bases clipped from V and 8 bases from J, the junction kept 8 bases outside the gene matches. The CDR3 consists of 14 residues. Germline V gives CDR1 SSHAT, CDR2 FNYEAQ (reference sequence). The CDR3 sequence is CASSFRTGRKGYTF. In nucleotides, the CDR3 is TGTGCCAGCAGCTTCCGGACAGGGCGGAAGGGCTACACCTTC.

The rearrangement uses TRBV4-3 and TRBJ2-7; possibly TRBD1 for D (5 bases). V lost 3 bases, J lost 5 bases, and 17 bases lay in between. In germline, CDR1 is LGHNA, CDR2 YSLEER. The CDR3 extends over 15 amino acids. CDR3 region: CASSQVMTEFNEQYF. DNA of the CDR3: TGCGCCAGCAGCCAGGTAATGACAGAGTTTAACGAGCAGTACTTC.

The V call is TRBV19, the J call TRBJ1-4; a possible D gene is TRBD1 (5 bases). Germline V lookup: CDR1 LNHDA, CDR2 SQIVND (reference sequence). The CDR3 contains 16 residues. Deletions cut 8 bases from V and 4 bases from J, with 20 bases between. CDR3 protein: CASQSRGGGVNEKLFF. Here the CDR3 DNA reads TGTGCCAGTCAGTCACGAGGCGGAGGGGTTAATGAAAAACTGTTTTTT.

The CDR3 DNA follows: TGCGCCAGCAGTGAGATGTACGGCAGGGGAACCGAAGTCATTAGCAATCAGCCCCAGCATTTT. Its protein product is CASSEMYGRGTEVISNQPQHF. V and J are TRBV10-1 and TRBJ1-5; D may be TRBD1 (6 bases). Trimming stripped 2 bases from V and 0 bases from J, with 26 bases between. The germline V gene encodes CDR1 WNHNN and CDR2 SYGVQD (reference sequence). The CDR3 is 21 residues long.